The T cell receptor beta chain described here comes from a study of prognosis after radiotherapy for stage I lung cancer. Study-wide background: Among the enrolled patients, more than eleven had newly diagnosed primary stage I lung tumors, while a few had oligometastatic NSCLC following surgical resection of the primary tumor. About a dozen men and several women, aged roughly 50 to 90 and with a median age of approximately 70 years, made up the patients. Whole-study results and caveats: When patients developed distant metastases, their Shannon entropy after stereotactic body radiation therapy was lower. Counted unique TCR clones declined after stereotactic body radiation therapy (median approximately 10,000 versus 7,000).

This clonotype was detected ten times or more. Its matching antigen is unknown. The CDR3 sequence is 12 residues long. Germline assignment: CDR1 DFQATT and CDR2 SNEGSKA (reference sequence). The germline V and J ends were trimmed by 3 bases and 7 bases, with 9 bases remaining between them. Multiplex PCR, run in two rounds, amplified TCR beta CDR3 from genomic DNA. Amplification during the initial PCR round employed primers specific to each TRBV and TRBJ gene. From the multiplex PCR reads, TCRdb called clonotypes with MiXCR, one entry per CDR3 protein. The sample lists 20,000 to 25,000 distinct CDR3 sequences; roughly 45% were seen once.

The chain combines TRBV20-1 with TRBJ1-4, with D maybe TRBD1 (5 bases). This TCR derives from a donor over 45 with non-small cell lung cancer. Source: PBMCs, taken before or after stereotactic body radiation therapy (not recorded which). CDR3 bases: TGCAGTGCTAGCGGGGGGGTTGAAAAACTGTTTTTT. This codes for CSASGGVEKLFF.